This T cell receptor beta chain was captured by sequencing in a study of a mutant IDH1 vaccine in newly diagnosed glioma. Study-level background: Radiotherapy alone preceded vaccination by 4-6 weeks; alternatively, vaccination started with temozolomide cycles. Before enrollment, patients got radiotherapy alone, temozolomide alone, or mostly the combination.

A remark on this clone: The target antigen is unknown.

V dropped 2 bases and J dropped 1 base, with 3 bases sitting between them. The length of the CDR3 is 11 residues. Per germline, CDR1 GTSNPN and CDR2 SVGIG (reference sequence). The assay was immunoSEQ multiplex PCR, and TCRdb's table has in-frame clones only and misses some. The sample has roughly 38,000 clones, 82% seen once. Described time point: week 47, end of study. Doses of 300 ug of mutant IDH1 20-mer peptide were given with topical imiquimod. Patients in the study were vaccinated eight times, receiving shots in weeks 1, 3, 5, 7, 11, 15, 19 and 23. The origin of this receptor is a man between 18 and 35 years old with glioma. Some clones in this sample may be carry-over from other donors' samples. The rearrangement joins TRBV30 to TRBJ2-7; D remains ambiguous. This material consisted of PBMCs, taken from a glioma patient whose treatment included an IDH1 peptide vaccine. This CDR3 reads CAWSRSYEQYF. CDR3 nucleotide sequence: TGTGCCTGGAGTAGATCCTACGAGCAGTACTTC.